Shown below are 27 T cell receptor beta chains from a single sample sequenced in a study of T cell repertoires in cytomegalovirus infection. MiXCR, applied by TCRdb to the reads, yields one record per CDR3 protein. The sample yields about 900,000 distinct CDR3 sequences, around a third seen once. Antigens for these TCRs are unknown. The sample here was cultured CD8+ T cells from PBMCs, taken from culture after CMV antigen stimulation. The receptor set was obtained from a human donor in good health (CMV status not recorded). Some clones in this sample may be carry-over from other donors' samples.

This clonotype was seen repeatedly, ten times or more. The genes are TRBV12-3 or TRBV12-4 and TRBJ1-1; 7 bases map to TRBD1. Trimming at V came to 8 bases and at J to 3 bases, leaving 3 bases not matched to a gene. The CDR3 consists of 12 residues. CDR3 sequence (DNA): TGTGCCAGCTGGACAGGAGACACTGAAGCTTTCTTT. As protein: CASWTGDTEAFF.

There are many counts of this clonotype. The chain combines TRBV12-3 or TRBV12-4 with TRBJ2-5; 12 bases are a match to TRBD2. V was clipped by 5 bases and J by 5 bases; unmatched bases: 12. There are 17 residues in the CDR3. DNA of the CDR3: TGTGCCAGCAGTCCCCAGATCCGACTAGCGGGGGTTGAGACCCAGTACTTC. It encodes CASSPQIRLAGVETQYF.

This clonotype was seen a handful of times. The V gene is TRBV11-2, the J gene TRBJ2-2; TRBD2 agrees at 8 bases. The V gene end was trimmed by 4 bases and the J gene end by 0 bases; junction bases not matched to a gene: 10. Germline V gene data show CDR1 as SGHAT and CDR2 as FQNNGV. This CDR3 is 18 amino acids long. The CDR3 bases are TGTGCCAGCAGCTGGTGGCGGACTAGCCCTCCGAACACCGGGGAGCTGTTTTTT. Its protein is CASSWWRTSPPNTGELFF.

The chain combines TRBV13 with TRBJ1-1, with D unresolved. V lost 5 bases to trimming and J lost 7 bases, with 11 bases between them. CDR1 is PRHDT and CDR2 is FYEKMQ in the germline V gene (reference sequence). The CDR3 has 12 residues. The CDR3: CASSPERREAFF. CDR3 nucleotide sequence: TGTGCCAGCAGCCCGGAGAGGCGTGAAGCTTTCTTT.

V is TRBV7-2 and J is TRBJ2-5; no clear D gene. The germline V gene has CDR1 SGHTA and CDR2 FQGNSA. With 2 bases removed from V and 4 bases from J, the gap between germline ends came to 14 bases. The CDR3 sequence is 15 residues long. CDR3 DNA: TGTGCCAGCAGCTTAAACCGCGTGCGGTTAGAGACCCAGTACTTC. Protein sequence: CASSLNRVRLETQYF.

The V call is TRBV7-3, the J call TRBJ2-3; no reliable D call. This CDR3 has 16 residues. V was shortened by 1 base and J by 2 bases, with 13 bases between the two germline ends. Per germline, CDR1 SGHTA and CDR2 FQGTGA. In DNA, the CDR3 is TGTGCCAGCAGCTTAAGTTCTTTCGGAGTCACAGATACGCAGTATTTT. Translating it yields CASSLSSFGVTDTQYF. The full variable domain, completed using reference TRBV7-3 and TRBJ2-3, is GAGVSQTPSNKVTEKGKYVELRCDPISGHTALYWYRQSLGQGPEFLIYFQGTGAADDSGLPNDRFFAVRPEGSVSTLKIQRTERGDSAVYLCASSLSSFGVTDTQYFGPGTRLTVL.

The V gene is TRBV7-9, the J gene TRBJ2-5; TRBD2 matches at 11 bases. In germline, CDR1 is SEHNR, CDR2 FQNEAQ (reference sequence). The junction had 3 bases not matched to a gene; V was cut back by 8 bases and J by 1 base. The CDR3 covers 14 residues. The CDR3 DNA sequence: TGTGCCAGCGCGACTAGCGGGGCCCAAGAGACCCAGTACTTC. Protein product: CASATSGAQETQYF.

This clonotype was detected ten times or more. The rearrangement uses TRBV12-3 or TRBV12-4 and TRBJ2-2, with D uncertain. The CDR3 loop spans 12 amino acids. Trimming took off 2 bases at V and 7 bases at J, with 5 bases between the two ends. The chain's CDR3 is CASSLTSGELFF. CDR3 bases: TGTGCCAGCAGTTTAACCAGCGGGGAGCTGTTTTTT.

The chain is built from TRBV12-3 or TRBV12-4 and TRBJ1-3; 10 nucleotides agree with TRBD1. The junction had 26 bases not matched to a gene; V was cut back by 8 bases and J by 4 bases. The CDR3 is 21 amino acids. CDR3 amino acids: CASSPTGTGVRLKVSGNTIYF. The DNA for the CDR3 is TGTGCCAGCTCCCCTACCGGGACAGGGGTAAGGCTTAAGGTCTCGGGAAACACCATATATTTT.

This clonotype was found a few times. V gene TRBV11-2 combines with J gene TRBJ2-2; no clear D gene. This CDR3 spans 11 amino acids. Germline loops: CDR1 SGHAT, CDR2 FQNNGV. Trimming removed 5 bases at V and 6 bases at J, with 4 bases between. In DNA, the CDR3 is TGTGCCAGCAGCACCCCCGGGGAGCTGTTTTTT. As protein: CASSTPGELFF.

This clonotype turned up a few times. CDR3 sequence reads: CASSLARGREQYV. The CDR3 DNA reads TGTGCCAGCAGCCTGGCCAGGGGTAGAGAGCAGTACGTC. V usage is TRBV7-2 and J usage is TRBJ2-7, with TRBD1 as a possible D gene (6 bases). The CDR3 consists of 13 residues. The V gene's germline CDR1 is SGHTA and CDR2 FQGNSA. Trimming shortened V by 5 bases and J by 7 bases, and 15 bases separated the two germline ends.

The chain is built from TRBV5-4 and TRBJ2-1; D remains ambiguous. V gave up 2 bases and J gave up 9 bases, with 9 bases separating them. CDR3 length: 12 residues. Per germline, CDR1 SGHNT and CDR2 YYREEE (reference sequence). Here the CDR3 reads CASSLDLTEQFF. The DNA of the CDR3 is TGTGCCAGCAGCTTAGACCTTACTGAGCAGTTCTTC.

The V call is TRBV28, the J call TRBJ2-1; D is tentatively TRBD1 or TRBD2 (6 bases each). V lost 5 bases and J lost 5, with 13 bases in between. Germline V gene lookup returns CDR1 MDHEN and CDR2 SYDVKM. The CDR3 covers 14 residues. The chain's CDR3 is CASSRRGTNNEQFF. The DNA of the CDR3 is TGTGCCAGCAGTCGGAGGGGGACCAACAATGAGCAGTTCTTC. The full variable domain, its missing parts supplied by reference TRBV28 and TRBJ2-1, is DVKVTQSSRYLVKRTGEKVFLECVQDMDHENMFWYRQDPGLGLRLIYFSYDVKMKEKGDIPEGYSVSREKKERFSLILESASTNQTSMYLCASSRRGTNNEQFFGPGTRLTVL.

The table lists this clonotype with a count of one. The chain carries TRBV12-3 or TRBV12-4 and TRBJ2-1, with 10 bases matching TRBD2. V trimming: 0 bases; J trimming: 6 bases; junction bases outside the gene matches: 11. CDR3 size: 18 residues. CDR3 protein: CASSLAASGGTLFNEQFF. CDR3 sequence (DNA): TGTGCCAGCAGTTTAGCCGCTAGCGGGGGAACTCTCTTCAATGAGCAGTTCTTC.

The chain has TRBV4-1 and TRBJ2-3, with a weak D call TRBD1 (5 bases). Trimming took 6 bases from V and 2 from J, leaving 12 bases between them. In germline, CDR1 is MGHRA, CDR2 YSYEKL. CDR3 size: 14 residues. CDR3 nucleotide sequence: TGCGCCAGCAGTGCAACAGGAACCACAGATACGCAGTATTTT. Encoded protein: CASSATGTTDTQYF.

This clonotype was recorded at least ten times. The rearrangement links TRBV7-2 to TRBJ2-7, with no clear D. The CDR3 covers 17 residues. V was clipped by 1 base and J by 2 bases, with 18 bases between them. The germline CDR1 and CDR2 sequences are SGHTA and FQGNSA. CDR3 bases: TGTGCCAGCAGCTTAGACTGGGAACCTTCTACCGCCTACGAGCAGTACTTC. This codes for CASSLDWEPSTAYEQYF.

The chain has TRBV19 and TRBJ1-1; D may be TRBD1 (6 bases). The germline gives CDR1 LNHDA, CDR2 SQIVND (reference sequence). Trimming shortened V by 6 bases and J by 7 bases, and 12 bases separated the two germline ends. This CDR3 region has 12 residues. This CDR3 is CASRTTGNEAFF. The DNA for the CDR3 is TGTGCCAGTAGGACCACAGGGAATGAAGCTTTCTTT.

Only a few counts were recorded for this clonotype. This chain joins TRBV6-5 and TRBJ2-1; 13 nucleotides agree with TRBD2. CDR1 is MNHEY, CDR2 SVGAGI, per germline. The CDR3 has 17 residues. The V and J ends lost 3 bases and 6 bases, in that order; junction bases with no gene match: 8. Here the CDR3 reads CASSYEMGLAGLNEQFF. The DNA of the CDR3 is TGTGCCAGCAGTTATGAGATGGGACTAGCGGGACTCAATGAGCAGTTCTTC.

The chain links TRBV15 to TRBJ2-7; D is perhaps TRBD1 or TRBD2 (6 bases each). The CDR3 sequence is 14 residues long. Germline V CDR1 and CDR2: LNHNV, YYDKDF (reference sequence). V gave up 4 bases and J gave up 7 bases, with 17 bases separating them. The CDR3 protein is CATSTAGTPGEQYF. The CDR3 DNA follows: TGTGCCACCAGCACGGCGGGGACACCGGGAGAGCAGTACTTC.

The chain is built from TRBV6-4 and TRBJ2-4, with a weak D call TRBD2 (7 bases). V was pared by 10 bases and J by 7 bases, with 23 bases between. Germline-derived CDR1 and CDR2 are MRHNA and SNTAGT. The CDR3 has 15 amino acids. DNA of the CDR3: TGTGCCAACCCCTGGGGGGGCGGGGGACCTAACATTCAGTACTTC. Translated, it gives CANPWGGGGPNIQYF.

V and J are TRBV15 and TRBJ2-1; 9 bases are a match to TRBD2. Germline V CDR1 and CDR2: LNHNV, YYDKDF (reference sequence). The V and J ends lost 3 bases and 1 base, in that order; junction bases with no gene match: 7. The CDR3 extends over 17 amino acids. CDR3 coding DNA: TGTGCCACCAGCAGGGCCACGGGACTAGCTTCCTACAATGAGCAGTTCTTC. Translated: CATSRATGLASYNEQFF.

The genes are TRBV29-1 and TRBJ1-5; 10 positions agree with TRBD1. The CDR3 covers 15 residues. J was trimmed by 4 bases and V by 6 bases; bases with no gene match: 9. The germline V gene encodes CDR1 SQVTM and CDR2 ANQGSEA. This chain's CDR3 is CSVFTGTGVNQPQHF. The CDR3 nucleotides read TGCAGCGTCTTTACCGGGACAGGGGTTAATCAGCCCCAGCATTTT.

This clonotype was seen only a few times. CDR3 coding DNA: TGTGCCATGCCGATATGGCAGGGAACCCTGAAGGCAATGAACACTGAAGCTTTCTTT. This sequence encodes CAMPIWQGTLKAMNTEAFF. V gene TRBV6-9 combines with J gene TRBJ1-1; tentative D call: TRBD1 (5 bases). The V gene's germline CDR1 is MNHGY and CDR2 SVAAGI. The CDR3 sequence is 19 residues long. V shed 10 bases and J shed 0 bases, with 30 bases lying between them.

This clonotype was observed at least ten times. The chain has TRBV7-9 and TRBJ2-7; D is possibly TRBD2 (6 bases). CDR1 SEHNR and CDR2 FQNEAQ come from the germline V gene (reference sequence). CDR3 size: 17 residues. Trimming cost V 3 bases and J 3 bases, with 21 bases left between them. The chain's CDR3 is CASSFDRYRGGVYEQYF. The CDR3 nucleotides read TGTGCCAGCAGCTTCGACCGATACAGAGGAGGGGTCTACGAGCAGTACTTC.

Only a few counts were recorded for this clonotype. V is TRBV6-1 and J is TRBJ1-6; the match to TRBD1 covers 7 bases. The CDR3 extends over 15 amino acids. With 7 bases clipped from V and 7 bases from J, the junction kept 10 bases outside the gene matches. Germline V lookup: CDR1 MNHNS, CDR2 SASEGT. The CDR3 nucleotides are TGTGCCAGCAACTCCTTCTGGACAGGCAATTCACCCCTCCACTTT. Its protein product is CASNSFWTGNSPLHF.

This clonotype was detected a few times. This rearrangement joins TRBV4-1 to TRBJ2-1; 8 positions match TRBD2. V dropped 4 bases and J dropped 3; count of bases not matched to a gene: 5. The length of the CDR3 is 15 residues. Per germline, CDR1 MGHRA and CDR2 YSYEKL. The CDR3 loop is CASSPAGVFYNEQFF. The CDR3 DNA is TGCGCCAGCAGCCCAGCGGGGGTCTTCTACAATGAGCAGTTCTTC.

The chain combines TRBV10-3 with TRBJ1-1; the D gene is possibly TRBD1 (5 bases). Per the germline V gene, CDR1 is ENHRY and CDR2 is SYGVKD. CDR3 length equals 13 residues. V was pared by 0 bases and J by 6 bases, with 8 bases between. Here the CDR3 reads CAISESGVAEAFF. In DNA, the CDR3 is TGTGCCATCAGTGAGTCAGGGGTCGCTGAAGCTTTCTTT.